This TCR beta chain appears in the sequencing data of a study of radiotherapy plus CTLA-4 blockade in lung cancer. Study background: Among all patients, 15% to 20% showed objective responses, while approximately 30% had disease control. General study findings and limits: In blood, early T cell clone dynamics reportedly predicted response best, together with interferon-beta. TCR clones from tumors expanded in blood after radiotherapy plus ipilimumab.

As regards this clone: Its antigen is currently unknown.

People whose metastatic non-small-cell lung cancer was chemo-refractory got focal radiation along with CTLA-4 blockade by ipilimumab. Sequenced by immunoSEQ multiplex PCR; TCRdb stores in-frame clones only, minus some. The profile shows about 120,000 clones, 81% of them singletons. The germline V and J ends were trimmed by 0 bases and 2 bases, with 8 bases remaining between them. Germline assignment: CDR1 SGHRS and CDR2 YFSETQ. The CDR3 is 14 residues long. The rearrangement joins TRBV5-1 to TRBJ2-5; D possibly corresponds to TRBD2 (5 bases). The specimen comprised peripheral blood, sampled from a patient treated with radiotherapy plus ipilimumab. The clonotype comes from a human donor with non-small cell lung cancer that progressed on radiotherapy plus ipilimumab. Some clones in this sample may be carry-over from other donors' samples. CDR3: CASSLDSAQETQYF. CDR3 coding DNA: TGCGCCAGCAGCTTGGATAGCGCTCAAGAGACCCAGTACTTC.